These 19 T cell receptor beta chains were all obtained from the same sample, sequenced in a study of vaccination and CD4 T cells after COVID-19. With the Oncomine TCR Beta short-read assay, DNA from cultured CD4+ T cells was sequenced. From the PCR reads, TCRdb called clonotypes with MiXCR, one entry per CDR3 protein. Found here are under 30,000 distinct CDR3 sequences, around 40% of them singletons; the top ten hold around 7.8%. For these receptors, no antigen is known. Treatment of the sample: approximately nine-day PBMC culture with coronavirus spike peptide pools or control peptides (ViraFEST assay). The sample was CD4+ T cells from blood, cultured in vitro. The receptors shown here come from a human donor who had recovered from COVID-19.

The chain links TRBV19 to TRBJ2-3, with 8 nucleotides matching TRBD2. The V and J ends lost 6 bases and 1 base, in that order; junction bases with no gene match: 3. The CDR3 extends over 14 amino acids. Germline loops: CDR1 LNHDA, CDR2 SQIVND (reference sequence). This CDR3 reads CASRGLGGTDTQYF. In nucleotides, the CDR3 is TGTGCCAGTAGGGGACTAGGGGGCACAGATACGCAGTATTTT.

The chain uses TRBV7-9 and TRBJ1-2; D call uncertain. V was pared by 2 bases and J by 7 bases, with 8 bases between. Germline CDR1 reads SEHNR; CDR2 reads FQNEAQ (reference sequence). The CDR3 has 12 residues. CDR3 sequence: CASSLYKAGYTF. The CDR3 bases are TGTGCCAGCAGCTTATACAAGGCTGGCTACACCTTC.

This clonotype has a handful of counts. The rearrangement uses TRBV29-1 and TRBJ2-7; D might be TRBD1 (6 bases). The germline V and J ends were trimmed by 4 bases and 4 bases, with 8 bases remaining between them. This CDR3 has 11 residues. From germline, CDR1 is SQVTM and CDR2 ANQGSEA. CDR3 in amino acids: CSVATGYEQYF. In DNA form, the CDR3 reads TGCAGCGTTGCTACAGGGTACGAGCAGTACTTC.

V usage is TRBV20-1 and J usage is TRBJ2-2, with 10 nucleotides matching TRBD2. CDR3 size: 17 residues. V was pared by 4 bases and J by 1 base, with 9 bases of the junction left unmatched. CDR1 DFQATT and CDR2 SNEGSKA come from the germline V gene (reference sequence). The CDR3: CSATHPLAGGNTGELFF. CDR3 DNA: TGCAGTGCTACCCACCCCTTAGCGGGGGGGAACACCGGGGAGCTGTTTTTT.

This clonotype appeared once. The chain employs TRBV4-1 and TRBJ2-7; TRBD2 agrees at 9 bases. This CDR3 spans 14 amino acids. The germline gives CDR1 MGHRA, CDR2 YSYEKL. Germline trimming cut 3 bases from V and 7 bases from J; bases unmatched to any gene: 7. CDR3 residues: CASSQTGTSFEQYF. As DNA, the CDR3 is TGCGCCAGCAGCCAGACGGGGACTAGCTTTGAGCAGTACTTC.

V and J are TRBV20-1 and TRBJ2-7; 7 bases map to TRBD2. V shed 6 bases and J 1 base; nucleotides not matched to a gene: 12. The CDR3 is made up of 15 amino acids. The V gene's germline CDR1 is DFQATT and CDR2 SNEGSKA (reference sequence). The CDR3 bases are TGCAGTGCCCACCCCGGTAGCGGGCTTTCCTACGAGCAGTACTTC. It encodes CSAHPGSGLSYEQYF.

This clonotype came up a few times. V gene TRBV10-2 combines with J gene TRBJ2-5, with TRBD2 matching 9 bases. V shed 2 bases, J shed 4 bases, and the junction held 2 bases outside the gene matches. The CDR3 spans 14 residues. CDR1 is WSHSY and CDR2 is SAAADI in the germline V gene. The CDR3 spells CASSEAGGGETQYF. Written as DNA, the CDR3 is TGCGCCAGCAGTGAGGCGGGGGGGGGAGAGACCCAGTACTTC.

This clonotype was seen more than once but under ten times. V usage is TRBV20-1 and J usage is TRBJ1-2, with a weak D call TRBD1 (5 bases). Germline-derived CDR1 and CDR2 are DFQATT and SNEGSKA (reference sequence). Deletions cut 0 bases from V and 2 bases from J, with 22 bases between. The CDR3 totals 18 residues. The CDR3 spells CSARDPRGAGFINYGYTF. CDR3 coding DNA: TGCAGTGCTAGAGATCCCCGGGGCGCGGGATTTATCAACTATGGCTACACCTTC.

The chain's CDR3 is CSASRTSGYEQYF. CDR3 coding DNA: TGCAGTGCTAGTAGGACTAGCGGATACGAGCAGTACTTC. The chain employs TRBV20-1 and TRBJ2-7, with 10 bases that match TRBD2. Trimming removed 3 bases from V and 4 bases from J; junction bases left unmatched: 3. The V gene's germline CDR1 is DFQATT and CDR2 SNEGSKA (reference sequence). The CDR3 spans 13 residues.

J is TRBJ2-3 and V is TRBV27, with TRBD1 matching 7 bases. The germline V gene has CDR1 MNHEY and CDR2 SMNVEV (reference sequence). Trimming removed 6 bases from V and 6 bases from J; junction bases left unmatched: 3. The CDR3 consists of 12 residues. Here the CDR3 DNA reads TGTGCCAGCAGCACCAGGGGGGATACGCAGTATTTT. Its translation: CASSTRGDTQYF.

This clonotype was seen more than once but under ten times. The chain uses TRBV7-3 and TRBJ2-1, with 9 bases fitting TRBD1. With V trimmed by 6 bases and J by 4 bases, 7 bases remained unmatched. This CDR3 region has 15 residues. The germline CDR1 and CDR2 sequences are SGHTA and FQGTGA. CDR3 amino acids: CASRPAGQGYNEQFF. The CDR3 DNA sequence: TGTGCCAGCAGACCAGCGGGACAGGGTTACAATGAGCAGTTCTTC.

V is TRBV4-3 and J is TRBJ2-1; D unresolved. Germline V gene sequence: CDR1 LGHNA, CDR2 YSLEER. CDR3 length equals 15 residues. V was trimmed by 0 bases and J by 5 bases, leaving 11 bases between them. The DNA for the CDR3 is TGCGCCAGCAGCCAAGAGGTAGGGCCCAACAATGAGCAGTTCTTC. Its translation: CASSQEVGPNNEQFF.

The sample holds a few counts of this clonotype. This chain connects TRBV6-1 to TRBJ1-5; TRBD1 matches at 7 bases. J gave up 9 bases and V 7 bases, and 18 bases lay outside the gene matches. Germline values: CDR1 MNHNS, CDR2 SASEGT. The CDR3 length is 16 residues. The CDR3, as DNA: TGTGCCAGCACGAGTCACCCCGGGACAGCCTATATGCCCCAGCATTTT. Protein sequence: CASTSHPGTAYMPQHF.

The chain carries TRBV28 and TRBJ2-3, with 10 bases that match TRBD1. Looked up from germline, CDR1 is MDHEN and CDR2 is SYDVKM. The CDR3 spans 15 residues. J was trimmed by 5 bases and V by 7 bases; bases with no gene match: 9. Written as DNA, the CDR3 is TGTGCCAGCACCAACTGGGACAGGGGAGGAGATACGCAGTATTTT. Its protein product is CASTNWDRGGDTQYF.

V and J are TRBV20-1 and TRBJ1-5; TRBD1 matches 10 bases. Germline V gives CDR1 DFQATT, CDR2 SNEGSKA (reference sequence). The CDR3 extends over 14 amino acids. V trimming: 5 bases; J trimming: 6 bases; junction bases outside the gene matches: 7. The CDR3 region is CSAPDRGQGQPQHF. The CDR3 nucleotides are TGCAGTGCTCCCGACAGGGGGCAAGGTCAGCCCCAGCATTTT.

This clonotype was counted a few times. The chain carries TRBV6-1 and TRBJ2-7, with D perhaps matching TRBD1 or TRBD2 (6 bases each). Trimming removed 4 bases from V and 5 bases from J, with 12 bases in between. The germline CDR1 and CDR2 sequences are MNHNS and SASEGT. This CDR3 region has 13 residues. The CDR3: CASSVERGDEQYF. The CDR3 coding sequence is TGTGCCAGCAGTGTCGAAAGGGGGGACGAGCAGTACTTC.

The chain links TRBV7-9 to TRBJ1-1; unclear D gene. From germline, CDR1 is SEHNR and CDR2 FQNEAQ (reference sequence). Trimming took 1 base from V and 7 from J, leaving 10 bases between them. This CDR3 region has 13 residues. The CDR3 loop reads CASSLGTPSEAFF. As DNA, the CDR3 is TGTGCCAGCAGCTTAGGAACACCAAGTGAAGCTTTCTTT.

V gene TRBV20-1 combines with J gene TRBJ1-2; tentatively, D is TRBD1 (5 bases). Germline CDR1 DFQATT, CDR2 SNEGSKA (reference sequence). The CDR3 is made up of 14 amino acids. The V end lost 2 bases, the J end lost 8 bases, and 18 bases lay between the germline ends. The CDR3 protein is CSARSGGEVRGYTF. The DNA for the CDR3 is TGCAGTGCTAGATCGGGGGGGGAAGTTCGGGGCTACACCTTC.

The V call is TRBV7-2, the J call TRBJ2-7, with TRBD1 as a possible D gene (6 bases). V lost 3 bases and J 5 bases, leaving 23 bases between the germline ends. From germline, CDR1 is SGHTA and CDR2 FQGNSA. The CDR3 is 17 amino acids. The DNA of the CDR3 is TGTGCCAGCAGCTTGAACCCGACAGGTCCCTATAGGGACGAGCAGTACTTC. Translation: CASSLNPTGPYRDEQYF.